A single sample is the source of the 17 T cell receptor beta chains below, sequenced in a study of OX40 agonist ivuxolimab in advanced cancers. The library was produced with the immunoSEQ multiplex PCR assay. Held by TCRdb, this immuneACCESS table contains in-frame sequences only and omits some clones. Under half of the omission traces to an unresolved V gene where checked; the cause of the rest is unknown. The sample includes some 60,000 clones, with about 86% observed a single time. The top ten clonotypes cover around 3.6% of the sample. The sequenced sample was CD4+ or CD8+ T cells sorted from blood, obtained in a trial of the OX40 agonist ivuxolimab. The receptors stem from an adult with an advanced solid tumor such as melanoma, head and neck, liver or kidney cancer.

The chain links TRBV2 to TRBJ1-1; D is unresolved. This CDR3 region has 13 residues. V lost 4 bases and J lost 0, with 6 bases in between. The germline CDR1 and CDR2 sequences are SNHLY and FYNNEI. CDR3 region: CASSVGLNTEAFF. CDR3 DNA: TGTGCCAGCAGTGTCGGGCTGAACACTGAAGCTTTCTTT.

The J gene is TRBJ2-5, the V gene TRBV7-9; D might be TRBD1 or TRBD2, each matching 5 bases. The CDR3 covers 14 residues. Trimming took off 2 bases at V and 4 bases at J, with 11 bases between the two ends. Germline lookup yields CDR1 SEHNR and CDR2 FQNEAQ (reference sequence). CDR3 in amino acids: CASSLLGTGETQYF. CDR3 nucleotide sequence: TGTGCCAGCAGCTTATTAGGGACGGGAGAGACCCAGTACTTC.

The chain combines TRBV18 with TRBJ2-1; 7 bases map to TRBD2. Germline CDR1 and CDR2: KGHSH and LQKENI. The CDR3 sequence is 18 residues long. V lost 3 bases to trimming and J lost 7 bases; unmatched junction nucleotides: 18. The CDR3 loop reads CASSPRDYRSSGINEQFF. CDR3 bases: TGTGCCAGCTCACCCCGGGACTATCGATCCTCAGGGATAAATGAGCAGTTCTTC.

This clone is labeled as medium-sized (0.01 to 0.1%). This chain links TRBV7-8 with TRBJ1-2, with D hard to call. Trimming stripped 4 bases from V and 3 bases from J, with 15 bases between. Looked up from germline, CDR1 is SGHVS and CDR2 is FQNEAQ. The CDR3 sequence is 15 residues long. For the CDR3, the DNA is TGTGCCAGCAGCTCGGCCTCCCTCCAGGACTATGGCTACACCTTC. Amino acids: CASSSASLQDYGYTF.

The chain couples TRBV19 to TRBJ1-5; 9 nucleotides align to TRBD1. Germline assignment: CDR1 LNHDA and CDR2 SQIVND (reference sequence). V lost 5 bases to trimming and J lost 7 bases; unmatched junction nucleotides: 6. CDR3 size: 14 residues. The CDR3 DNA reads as TGTGCCAGTAGTTCACAGGGGGCTGGGCAGCCCCAGCATTTT. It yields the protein CASSSQGAGQPQHF.

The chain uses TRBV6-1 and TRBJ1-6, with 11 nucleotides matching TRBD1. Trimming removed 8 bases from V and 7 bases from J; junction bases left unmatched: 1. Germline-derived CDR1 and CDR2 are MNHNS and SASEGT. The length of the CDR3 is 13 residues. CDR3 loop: CASGTGGNSPLHF. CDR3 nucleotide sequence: TGTGCCAGCGGGACAGGGGGAAATTCACCCCTCCACTTT.

DNA for the CDR3: TGTGCCAGCCGATCATGGGGATCCTTTGAAGCTTTCTTT. It encodes CASRSWGSFEAFF. The V gene is TRBV6-5, the J gene TRBJ1-1; D remains ambiguous. V lost 8 bases, J lost 7 bases, and 17 bases lay in between. The CDR3 extends over 13 amino acids. CDR1 is MNHEY and CDR2 is SVGAGI in the germline V gene.

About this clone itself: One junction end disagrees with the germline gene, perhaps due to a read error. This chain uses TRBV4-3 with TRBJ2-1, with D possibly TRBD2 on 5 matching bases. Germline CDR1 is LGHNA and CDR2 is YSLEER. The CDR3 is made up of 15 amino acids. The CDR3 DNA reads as TGCGCCAGCAGCAAAGACTATTCCGTATGGAATGAGCAGTTCTTC. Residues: CASSKDYSVWNEQFF.

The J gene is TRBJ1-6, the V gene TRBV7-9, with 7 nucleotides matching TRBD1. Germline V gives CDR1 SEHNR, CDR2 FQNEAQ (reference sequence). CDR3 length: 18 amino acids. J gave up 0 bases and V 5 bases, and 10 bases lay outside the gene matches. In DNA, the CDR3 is TGTGCCAGCAGCCTAGGGACAGAGACTAGCTCCTATAATTCACCCCTCCACTTT. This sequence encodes CASSLGTETSSYNSPLHF.

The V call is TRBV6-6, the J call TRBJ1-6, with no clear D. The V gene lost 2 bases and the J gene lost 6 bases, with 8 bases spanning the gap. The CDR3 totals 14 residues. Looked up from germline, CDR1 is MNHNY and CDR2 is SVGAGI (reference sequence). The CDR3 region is CASSYGEGNSPLHF. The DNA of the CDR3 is TGTGCCAGCAGTTACGGGGAAGGTAATTCACCCCTCCACTTT.

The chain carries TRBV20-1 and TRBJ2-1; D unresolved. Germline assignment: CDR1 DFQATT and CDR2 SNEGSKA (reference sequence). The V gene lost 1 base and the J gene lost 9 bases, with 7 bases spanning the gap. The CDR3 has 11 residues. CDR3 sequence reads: CSARAPPEQFF. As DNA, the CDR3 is TGCAGTGCTAGAGCTCCTCCTGAGCAGTTCTTC.

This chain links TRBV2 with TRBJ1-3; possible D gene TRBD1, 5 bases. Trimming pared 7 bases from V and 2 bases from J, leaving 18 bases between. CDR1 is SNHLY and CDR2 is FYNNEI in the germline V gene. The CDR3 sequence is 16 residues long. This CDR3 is CASTERGREAGNTIYF. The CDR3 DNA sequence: TGTGCCAGCACCGAGAGGGGCAGGGAAGCTGGAAACACCATATATTTT.

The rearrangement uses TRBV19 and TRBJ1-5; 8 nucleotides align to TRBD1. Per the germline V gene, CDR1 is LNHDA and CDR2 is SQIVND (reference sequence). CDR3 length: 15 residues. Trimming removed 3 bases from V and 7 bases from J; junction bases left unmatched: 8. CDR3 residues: CASSISDRAGQPQHF. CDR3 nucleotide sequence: TGTGCCAGTAGTATTTCGGACAGGGCAGGACAGCCCCAGCATTTT.

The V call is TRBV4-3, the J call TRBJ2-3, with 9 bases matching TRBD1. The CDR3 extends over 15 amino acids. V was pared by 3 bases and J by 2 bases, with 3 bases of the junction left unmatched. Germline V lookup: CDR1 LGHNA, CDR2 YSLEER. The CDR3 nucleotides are TGCGCCAGCAGCCAGGGGACAGGGCACACAGATACGCAGTATTTT. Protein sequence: CASSQGTGHTDTQYF.

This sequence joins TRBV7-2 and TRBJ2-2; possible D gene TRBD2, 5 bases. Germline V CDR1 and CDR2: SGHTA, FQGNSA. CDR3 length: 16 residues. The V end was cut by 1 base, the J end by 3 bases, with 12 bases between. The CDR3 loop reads CASSLVSGYDTGELFF. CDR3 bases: TGTGCCAGCAGCTTAGTCTCGGGGTATGACACCGGGGAGCTGTTTTTT. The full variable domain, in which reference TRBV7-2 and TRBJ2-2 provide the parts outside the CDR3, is GAGVSQSPSNKVTEKGKDVELRCDPISGHTALYWYRQSLGQGLEFLIYFQGNSAPDKSGLPSDRFSAERTGGSVSTLTIQRTQQEDSAVYLCASSLVSGYDTGELFFGEGSRLTVL.

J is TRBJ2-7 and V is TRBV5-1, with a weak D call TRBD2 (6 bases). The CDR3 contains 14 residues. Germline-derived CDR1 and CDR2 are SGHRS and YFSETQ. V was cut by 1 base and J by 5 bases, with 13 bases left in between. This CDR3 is CASSLSGVRDEQYF. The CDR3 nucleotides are TGCGCCAGCAGCTTGTCGGGGGTTAGGGACGAGCAGTACTTC. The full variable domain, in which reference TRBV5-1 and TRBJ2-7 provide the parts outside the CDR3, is KAGVTQTPRYLIKTRGQQVTLSCSPISGHRSVSWYQQTPGQGLQFLFEYFSETQRNKGNFPGRFSGRQFSNSRSEMNVSTLELGDSALYLCASSLSGVRDEQYFGPGTRLTVT.

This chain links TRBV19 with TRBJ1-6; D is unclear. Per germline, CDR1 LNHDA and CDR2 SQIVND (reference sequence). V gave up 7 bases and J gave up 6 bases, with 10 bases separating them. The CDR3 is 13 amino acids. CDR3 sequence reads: CASNNRANSPLHF. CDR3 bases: TGTGCCAGTAACAACAGAGCTAATTCACCCCTCCACTTT.